The T cell receptor (beta chain) described here comes from a study of CD8+ T cells in alopecia areata. Germline values: CDR1 SGHRS, CDR2 YFSETQ. Trimming removed 1 base from V and 8 bases from J, with 15 bases in between. The CDR3 totals 14 residues. It was cDNA, reverse transcribed from extracted RNA, that served as the sequencing template. TCRdb's table, derived via immunoSEQ multiplex PCR, lists solely in-frame clones and lacks some. The repertoire holds 200,000 to 250,000 clones, more than 30% seen once, with roughly 0.5% in the top ten. The treatment here: oral pan-JAK inhibitor, 5-10 mg twice daily.

This receptor was obtained from a human donor with alopecia areata. This specimen consisted of CD4+ T cells sorted from blood, obtained around week 30, from a patient treated with tofacitinib. The rearrangement uses TRBV5-1 and TRBJ1-2, with unresolved D. CDR3 region: CASSLYDGLPGYTF. The CDR3 DNA reads as TGCGCCAGCAGCTTGTACGACGGACTTCCCGGCTACACCTTC.